This T cell receptor beta chain came from a study of shared clonotypes between healthy human individuals (dated by TCRdb to the early 2020s). The study in broad terms: The cohort comprised a couple of women and a few men aged 18 to 49 years. Different laboratories and diverse techniques were used to prepare libraries and sequence TCR repertoires, to increase sequencing depth and limit assay-specific biases. Per donor, leukapheresis produced somewhere between about 0.94 and 9 billion PBMCs. To estimate repertoire size and how much clonotype sharing occurs between individuals, the study deeply sequenced the blood TCR repertoires of five healthy adults. For each donor, three plates each were used for CD4 naive and CD4 memory, two plates were used for CD8 naive, and one plate was used for CD8 memory.

Results the study describes overall, beyond this receptor: Higher generation probabilities were observed for clonotypes shared by all four sorted-subset donors than for non-shared clonotypes. About 5% of naive CD4, roughly 3.6% of naive CD8, approximately 2% of memory CD4, and 0.35% to 0.5% of memory CD8 clonotypes were shared across a few donors. Rarefaction of sorted-subset datasets indicated incomplete sequencing despite the large sequencing depth. Only blood was sampled, and tissue TCR repertoires likely differ from those in blood. Larger estimated clonotype richness was generally found for naive subsets than for memory subsets. Pairwise subsampling led to the expectation that sequencing depth would affect the degree of clonotype sharing among donors. The small number of donors limited the genetic and exposure-history diversity represented.

This clone occurred once. The antigen it recognizes is unknown. The input lacks base qualities; no much larger clone sits a single base away. CD8 naive samples consisted of CD45RO-negative cells that were positively selected for CCR7, yielding a CD45RA+CCR7+ population without TemRA cells. Donors were healthy HIV-negative adults with no recently reported acute infections or vaccinations. Every donor was a Caucasian adult living in Nashville, Tennessee, USA. Blood was obtained by leukapheresis, after which PBMCs were separated by Ficoll-Histopaque density gradient centrifugation and cryopreserved in liquid nitrogen vapor phase. Analytical flow cytometry was used to check the purity and quantity of each magnetically sorted T cell population. Genomic DNA was isolated from every sorted fraction and measured by UV absorbance on a Nanodrop 2000c. TCR CDR3 regions were amplified from genomic DNA by multiplex PCR using the deep immunoSEQ assay. For each cell subset, the extracted genomic DNA was distributed evenly across all wells of several immunoSEQ 96-well plates, and each plate served as one replicate. Each replicate PCR for sorted subsets received about 210 ng genomic DNA, equal to about 30,000 T cell genomes. Purified libraries were quantified with a Qubit 3.0 fluorometer, sized on a Bioanalyzer 2100, and re-quantified with the KAPA Library Quantification kit. Every immunoSEQ 96-well plate was sequenced on a separate single-read 150-cycle Illumina NextSeq 550 flow cell. The authors' analysis ran thus. Because the immunoSEQ output included only junctional sequences and no quality scores, the filtering could not be the same as the filtering used for full-length reads. Sequences were annotated with PyIR, a Python wrapper for IgBLAST v1.9, using IMGT germline references to assign V/J genes and CDR3. Any read was removed if the V/J assignment was weak (E-value above 1e-6), the CDR3 was missing, or the read contained stop codons, out-of-frame junctions, or ambiguous translated residues. V3J clonotypes were defined by identical inferred V gene, J gene, and CDR3 amino acid sequence. Percentage overlap between repertoires was calculated by dividing the number of shared unique clonotypes by the size of the smaller repertoire. RTK rarefaction, the Chao1 estimator, and Recon v2.1 estimates of unobserved clonotypes were used to assess repertoire richness. Generation probabilities were computed with OLGA for all TCRbeta clonotypes obtained by the gDNA method from several donors. TCRdb limited this immuneACCESS table to in-frame rearrangements with V and J called. A share of clones is missing; checked studies link under half to unresolved V genes, and the rest is unexplained. Clone size and V and J calls were adopted from that table, with D and trimming inferred from the DNA. Across this sample there are roughly 600,000 clones, with 95% to 98% seen only once. The ten biggest clones cover less than 0.35% of the sample.

The CDR3 has 15 amino acids, counting the end cysteine and phenylalanine. Only the CDR3 region is kept as DNA, spanning 45 bases read in frame from base 1. The junction carries 10 bases between V and J, which are trimmed by 0 bases and 3 bases respectively. The germline V gene sets CDR1 to SGHRS and CDR2 to YFSETQ. The TCR comes from a young man in good health. The V gene is TRBV5-1 and the J gene is TRBJ2-1, with the D gene uncertain. Sequenced sample: naive CD8+ T cells sorted from blood. The cell subset or site label on this specimen signifies: CD45RA+CCR7+. The nucleotides read TGCGCCAGCAGCTTGGGACTCGCGAGCTACAATGAGCAGTTCTTC. Translation gives CASSLGLASYNEQFF.